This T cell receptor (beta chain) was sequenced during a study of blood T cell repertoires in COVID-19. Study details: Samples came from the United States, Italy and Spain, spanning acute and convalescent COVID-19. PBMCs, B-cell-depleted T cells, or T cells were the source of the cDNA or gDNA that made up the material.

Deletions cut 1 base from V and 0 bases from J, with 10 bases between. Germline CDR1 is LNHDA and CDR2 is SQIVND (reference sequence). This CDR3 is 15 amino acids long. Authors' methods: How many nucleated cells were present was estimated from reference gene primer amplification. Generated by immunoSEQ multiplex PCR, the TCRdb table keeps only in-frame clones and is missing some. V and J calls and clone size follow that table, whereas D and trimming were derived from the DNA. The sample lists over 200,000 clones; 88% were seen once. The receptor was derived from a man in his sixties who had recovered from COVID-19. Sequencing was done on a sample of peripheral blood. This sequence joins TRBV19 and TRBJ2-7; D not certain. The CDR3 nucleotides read TGTGCCAGTAGTATAGGCAGGAAGAGCTCCTACGAGCAGTACTTC. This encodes CASSIGRKSSYEQYF.